This TCR beta chain was identified during a study of blood T cell repertoires in COVID-19. About the study: From the United States, Italy and Spain came samples of acute and convalescent COVID-19. Sources were T cells, B-cell-depleted T cells, or PBMCs; the material itself was cDNA or gDNA.

The V gene lost 4 bases and the J gene lost 7 bases, with 14 bases spanning the gap. Germline V gene data show CDR1 as LGHNA and CDR2 as YSLEER. CDR3 length: 14 amino acids. Original analysis: Researchers report that nucleated cell counts were estimated from reference gene primer amplification. The data were produced by immunoSEQ multiplex PCR, yet TCRdb's version contains in-frame clones alone and is incomplete. V, J and clone size reflect that table, while D and trimming were determined from the DNA. The data contain about 87,000 clones, around nine tenths of them seen just once; the ten biggest clones take up around 5.3%.

The clonotype comes from a man aged 35 to 55 with acute or convalescent COVID-19. Sequencing used peripheral blood. This chain uses TRBV4-3 with TRBJ2-1, with D tentatively TRBD1 (6 bases). CDR3 amino acids: CASSLDAGENEQFF. CDR3 DNA: TGCGCCAGCAGCCTCGACGCAGGGGAGAATGAGCAGTTCTTC.